The 31 T cell receptor beta chains reported below all come from one sample, sequenced in a study of OX40 agonist ivuxolimab in advanced cancers. Method: immunoSEQ multiplex PCR; TCRdb's copy keeps in-frame clones and lacks some. The table records about 99,000 clones, roughly 94% of them present only once. Source: CD4+ or CD8+ T cells sorted from blood, taken in a trial of the OX40 agonist ivuxolimab. These receptors came from an adult with an advanced solid tumor such as melanoma, head and neck, liver or kidney cancer.

The gene calls are TRBV10-3 and TRBJ2-3; 14 positions match TRBD2. Per germline, CDR1 ENHRY and CDR2 SYGVKD. The CDR3 is made up of 16 amino acids. Trimming took 11 bases from V and 4 from J; bases not matched to a gene: 11. The CDR3 protein is CAAGLAGGGGADTQYF. CDR3 coding DNA: TGTGCCGCCGGACTAGCGGGGGGCGGGGGAGCAGATACGCAGTATTTT.

This clone was counted a few times. The chain combines TRBV6-5 with TRBJ1-1; 10 bases are shared with TRBD1. V lost 6 bases and J lost 11; bases outside the gene matches: 12. The CDR3 is 14 amino acids. Germline V gene lookup returns CDR1 MNHEY and CDR2 SVGAGI. CDR3 nucleotide sequence: TGTGCCAGCAGCCGCACGACGACAGGGGGCGAGGCTTTCTTT. This translates into CASSRTTTGGEAFF.

This clone was detected only a few times. The chain is built from TRBV9 and TRBJ1-2; D gene ambiguous. CDR3 length: 15 residues. The V end was cut by 0 bases, the J end by 4 bases, with 13 bases between. CDR1 is SGDLS and CDR2 is YYNGEE in the germline V gene. The CDR3 here is CASSVEEGSSYGYTF. The CDR3 DNA reads TGTGCCAGCAGCGTAGAAGAGGGCAGTTCCTATGGCTACACCTTC. The entire variable domain, with the rest obtained from reference TRBV9 and TRBJ1-2, is as follows: DSGVTQTPKHLITATGQRVTLRCSPRSGDLSVYWYQQSLDQGLQFLIQYYNGEERAKGNILERFSAQQFPDLHSELNLSSLELGDSALYFCASSVEEGSSYGYTFGSGTRLTVV.

The J gene is TRBJ1-2, the V gene TRBV28; no firm D call. CDR1 is MDHEN and CDR2 is SYDVKM in the germline V gene. The V end lost 5 bases, the J end lost 1 base, and 2 bases lay between the germline ends. This CDR3 is built from 11 residues. CDR3 loop: CASSLNYGYTF. The CDR3 nucleotides read TGTGCCAGCAGTCTTAACTATGGCTACACCTTC.

The V and J genes are TRBV28 and TRBJ1-5; D ambiguous. The germline gives CDR1 MDHEN, CDR2 SYDVKM. The CDR3 runs 15 residues. V was pared by 6 bases and J by 0 bases, with 12 bases between. The CDR3 sequence: CASRPAGGSNQPQHF. The CDR3 DNA reads TGTGCCAGCAGGCCCGCGGGCGGTAGCAATCAGCCCCAGCATTTT.

The chain joins TRBV5-1 to TRBJ1-4; D unresolved. CDR3 length: 13 residues. The V and J ends lost 4 bases and 5 bases respectively, with 9 bases between them. Germline values: CDR1 SGHRS, CDR2 YFSETQ. The CDR3 region is CASSVAWNEKLFF. The CDR3 bases are TGCGCCAGCAGCGTGGCCTGGAATGAAAAACTGTTTTTT.

This clone was seen a single time. In DNA form, the CDR3 reads TGTGCCAGCAACCCTCTAGGGGCTAGCTTCTACGAGCAGTACTTC. Its translation: CASNPLGASFYEQYF. The J gene is TRBJ2-7, the V gene TRBV2, with D tentatively TRBD1 or TRBD2 (5 bases each). Trimming took off 7 bases at V and 3 bases at J, with 19 bases between the two ends. The CDR3 consists of 15 residues. From germline, CDR1 is SNHLY and CDR2 FYNNEI.

The rearrangement uses TRBV28 and TRBJ1-2; 12 bases are a match to TRBD1. After removal of 3 bases from V and 8 bases from J, the junction contained 10 bases not matched to a gene. Germline lookup yields CDR1 MDHEN and CDR2 SYDVKM. The CDR3 contains 16 residues. CDR3 sequence: CASSFAAGQGAIGYTF. The CDR3 DNA reads as TGTGCCAGCAGTTTTGCCGCGGGACAGGGGGCGATCGGCTACACCTTC.

The chain carries TRBV7-2 and TRBJ1-4, with 9 bases that match TRBD1. V lost 7 bases, J lost 6 bases, and 6 bases stayed unmatched. The CDR3 totals 14 residues. Germline-derived CDR1 and CDR2 are SGHTA and FQGNSA. The CDR3 loop reads CASTPGTGYEKLFF. CDR3 coding DNA: TGTGCCAGCACCCCCGGGACAGGGTATGAAAAACTGTTTTTT.

This sequence joins TRBV27 and TRBJ1-5, with D uncertain. This CDR3 region has 13 residues. V dropped 3 bases and J dropped 5 bases, with 8 bases sitting between them. Germline V gene data show CDR1 as MNHEY and CDR2 as SMNVEV (reference sequence). The CDR3 sequence: CASSLARYQPQHF. DNA of the CDR3: TGTGCCAGCAGTTTGGCGAGGTATCAGCCCCAGCATTTT.

The rearrangement links TRBV19 to TRBJ1-5, with D possibly matching TRBD1 (5 bases). This CDR3 has 14 residues. V lost 8 bases to trimming and J lost 2 bases, with 13 bases between them. Germline assignment: CDR1 LNHDA and CDR2 SQIVND (reference sequence). For the CDR3, the DNA is TGTGCCAGTGCCGGGGGAGCGGGCAATCAGCCCCAGCATTTT. Protein product: CASAGGAGNQPQHF.

The rearrangement joins TRBV5-1 to TRBJ2-2; D remains ambiguous. Trimming left V 6 bases short and J 3 bases short, with 3 bases between. CDR1 is SGHRS and CDR2 is YFSETQ in the germline V gene. This CDR3 contains 11 residues. The CDR3 loop is CASKYTGELFF. The DNA for the CDR3 is TGCGCCAGCAAATACACCGGGGAGCTGTTTTTT.

The chain links TRBV7-2 to TRBJ2-1; 8 bases match TRBD2. This CDR3 has 13 residues. Trimming took 4 bases from V and 9 from J; bases not matched to a gene: 5. Germline-derived CDR1 and CDR2 are SGHTA and FQGNSA. Written as DNA, the CDR3 is TGTGCCAGCAGCTCCCCCGGGAGGGTTGAGCAGTTCTTC. Translating it yields CASSSPGRVEQFF.

This chain links TRBV11-2 with TRBJ1-6; D remains ambiguous. This CDR3 spans 16 amino acids. Germline V gene data show CDR1 as SGHAT and CDR2 as FQNNGV. V lost 5 bases and J lost 6, with 17 bases in between. CDR3 region: CASSPPRDPSNSPLHF. CDR3 in DNA: TGTGCCAGCAGCCCTCCCCGAGATCCTAGTAATTCACCCCTCCACTTT.

There are a few counts of this clone. The chain joins TRBV9 to TRBJ1-2; 8 bases are shared with TRBD1. The CDR3 covers 14 residues. V lost 2 bases and J lost 5; bases outside the gene matches: 5. Germline-derived CDR1 and CDR2 are SGDLS and YYNGEE. The CDR3 region is CASSVTGAGYGYTF. The CDR3, as DNA: TGTGCCAGCAGCGTGACAGGGGCTGGGTATGGCTACACCTTC. Based on the CDR3 plus reference TRBV9 and TRBJ1-2, the full variable domain is DSGVTQTPKHLITATGQRVTLRCSPRSGDLSVYWYQQSLDQGLQFLIQYYNGEERAKGNILERFSAQQFPDLHSELNLSSLELGDSALYFCASSVTGAGYGYTFGSGTRLTVV.

The V call is TRBV6-1, the J call TRBJ1-6; no firm D call. The CDR3 contains 18 residues. The germline gives CDR1 MNHNS, CDR2 SASEGT. V was pared by 1 base and J by 0 bases, with 13 bases between. The CDR3: CASSEGIRRSSYNSPLHF. CDR3 coding DNA: TGTGCCAGCAGTGAAGGAATCCGACGGAGCTCCTATAATTCACCCCTCCACTTT.

This clone was found once. The chain links TRBV5-1 to TRBJ2-2, with D hard to call. The length of the CDR3 is 16 residues. Germline V gives CDR1 SGHRS, CDR2 YFSETQ. V was pared by 4 bases and J by 3 bases, with 16 bases between. The CDR3 here is CASSPHGVRDTGELFF. The DNA for the CDR3 is TGCGCCAGCAGCCCGCATGGGGTCCGGGACACCGGGGAGCTGTTTTTT.

The V and J genes are TRBV18 and TRBJ2-2; 8 nucleotides match TRBD1. In germline, CDR1 is KGHSH, CDR2 LQKENI. This CDR3 is built from 16 residues. V was pared by 3 bases and J by 1 base, with 4 bases of the junction left unmatched. As DNA, the CDR3 is TGTGCCAGCTCACCGAGGGGACAGGTGAACACCGGGGAGCTGTTTTTT. This gives the protein CASSPRGQVNTGELFF.

The chain is built from TRBV7-2 and TRBJ1-5; 7 bases map to TRBD1. The CDR3 runs 14 residues. CDR1 SGHTA and CDR2 FQGNSA come from the germline V gene. The trim removed 5 bases at V and 5 bases at J, leaving 6 bases unmatched. CDR3 residues: CASSPAGGDQPQHF. In DNA form, the CDR3 reads TGTGCCAGCAGCCCCGCAGGGGGGGATCAGCCCCAGCATTTT.

This chain links TRBV6-6 with TRBJ1-2; D is possibly TRBD1 (5 bases). This CDR3 has 11 amino acids. The V gene lost 10 bases and the J gene lost 8 bases, with 14 bases spanning the gap. Per germline, CDR1 MNHNY and CDR2 SVGAGI (reference sequence). Here the CDR3 reads CAIGSGFGYTF. DNA of the CDR3: TGTGCCATCGGATCAGGGTTCGGCTACACCTTC.

V gene TRBV18 combines with J gene TRBJ1-1; no definite D call. Germline V gene sequence: CDR1 KGHSH, CDR2 LQKENI. Trimming stripped 3 bases from V and 4 bases from J, with 9 bases between. The length of the CDR3 is 13 residues. For the CDR3, the DNA is TGTGCCAGCTCACCCTCGACAAGCACTGAAGCTTTCTTT. This encodes CASSPSTSTEAFF.

V usage is TRBV18 and J usage is TRBJ2-2; unclear D gene. Germline CDR1 reads KGHSH; CDR2 reads LQKENI. Trimming pared 3 bases from V and 1 base from J, leaving 6 bases between. The CDR3 length is 14 residues. The CDR3 region is CASSPQQNTGELFF. The CDR3 nucleotides read TGTGCCAGCTCACCGCAACAGAACACCGGGGAGCTGTTTTTT.

This clone has a single count. This chain joins TRBV27 and TRBJ1-1; TRBD1 matches at 7 bases. V lost 3 bases, J lost 2 bases, and 9 bases stayed unmatched. This CDR3 has 16 amino acids. The V gene's germline CDR1 is MNHEY and CDR2 SMNVEV (reference sequence). The CDR3 bases are TGTGCCAGCAGTTTCCGGGACAGCAAAGGTAACACTGAAGCTTTCTTT. The encoded protein is CASSFRDSKGNTEAFF.

This chain uses TRBV21-1 with TRBJ1-2; the table calls TRBD1, which could not be checked here. TRBV21-1 has pseudogene status. There are 17 residues in the CDR3. CDR3 residues: CASSKGTGMVSTYGYTF. CDR3 sequence (DNA): TGTGCCAGCAGCAAAGGGACAGGGATGGTAAGCACCTATGGCTACACCTTC.

This clone was seen a single time. This chain links TRBV5-5 with TRBJ2-3; 7 bases fit TRBD2. The CDR3 runs to 14 residues. V dropped 7 bases and J dropped 6; count of bases not matched to a gene: 11. Germline V gene sequence: CDR1 SGHKS, CDR2 YYEKEE (reference sequence). The CDR3 spells CASLGQRDLDTQYF. In DNA, the CDR3 is TGTGCCAGCCTAGGGCAGCGGGACTTGGATACGCAGTATTTT. The complete variable domain, with remaining parts taken from reference TRBV5-5 and TRBJ2-3, reads DAGVTQSPTHLIKTRGQQVTLRCSPISGHKSVSWYQQVLGQGPQFIFQYYEKEERGRGNFPDRFSARQFPNYSSELNVNALLLGDSALYLCASLGQRDLDTQYFGPGTRLTVL.

The V and J genes are TRBV5-1 and TRBJ2-1; D is perhaps TRBD1 or TRBD2 (5 bases each). Trimming took off 4 bases at V and 5 bases at J, with 10 bases between the two ends. The CDR3 has 13 amino acids. CDR1 and CDR2 from the germline V gene are SGHRS and YFSETQ. Here the CDR3 DNA reads TGCGCCAGCAGCCGGGACCGGGACAATGAGCAGTTCTTC. It is translated as CASSRDRDNEQFF.

The chain joins TRBV2 to TRBJ2-7; 9 nucleotides line up with TRBD2. The V gene's germline CDR1 is SNHLY and CDR2 FYNNEI. J gave up 5 bases and V 6 bases, and 5 bases lay outside the gene matches. The CDR3 loop spans 13 amino acids. The CDR3 bases are TGTGCCAGCAGGACTAGCGGTTCCAACGAGCAGTACTTC. Protein: CASRTSGSNEQYF. Filled out from reference TRBV2 and TRBJ2-7, the complete variable domain reads EPEVTQTPSHQVTQMGQEVILRCVPISNHLYFYWYRQILGQKVEFLVSFYNNEISEKSEIFDDQFSVERPDGSNFTLKIRSTKLEDSAMYFCASRTSGSNEQYFGPGTRLTVT.

This clone came up once. This chain links TRBV28 with TRBJ2-1, with 7 bases lining up with TRBD2. Trimming took 8 bases from V and 4 from J; bases not matched to a gene: 5. The germline gives CDR1 MDHEN, CDR2 SYDVKM. The CDR3 spans 13 residues. In nucleotides, the CDR3 is TGTGCCAGCGGACTAGTTTCGTACAATGAGCAGTTCTTC. As protein: CASGLVSYNEQFF.

The V call is TRBV6-5, the J call TRBJ1-3; perhaps TRBD1 as D (5 bases). CDR3 length: 13 residues. Germline assignment: CDR1 MNHEY and CDR2 SVGAGI. The V end lost 6 bases, the J end lost 2 bases, and 8 bases lay between the germline ends. The CDR3 is CASRWGAGNTIYF. The CDR3 coding sequence is TGTGCCAGCAGATGGGGGGCTGGAAACACCATATATTTT.

This clone was detected a few times. This chain's CDR3 is CASSPKHRVGNIQYF. The CDR3, as DNA: TGTGCCAGCAGCCCCAAGCACAGGGTAGGAAACATTCAGTACTTC. V and J are TRBV7-9 and TRBJ2-4; a weak D match, TRBD1 (6 bases). The CDR3 runs 15 residues. V dropped 5 bases and J dropped 6 bases, with 17 bases sitting between them. The V gene's germline CDR1 is SEHNR and CDR2 FQNEAQ (reference sequence).

The chain links TRBV4-2 to TRBJ1-2; D gene unclear. Trimming cost V 1 base and J 4 bases, with 7 bases left between them. Germline CDR1 LGHNA, CDR2 YNFKEQ. CDR3 length equals 13 residues. Here the CDR3 reads CASSQGGFYGYTF. CDR3 in DNA: TGTGCCAGCAGCCAAGGAGGGTTCTATGGCTACACCTTC.